The sequence of this T cell receptor beta chain was determined in a study of monozygotic twins with inflammatory bowel disease. Study-level results: Some repertoire variability may stem from patients' differing immunosuppressive treatments. Limited statistical power may explain no repertoire similarity difference between concordant and discordant twins.

With respect to this clonotype: Its target is unknown.

CDR1 is SEHNR and CDR2 is FQNEAQ in the germline V gene (reference sequence). The CDR3 extends over 17 amino acids. Every TCR library used 3500 ng of total RNA. For every sample, eight separate reactions were used to make cDNA. TCRdb reanalyzed the 5' RACE reads, giving one entry per CDR3 protein sequence and no DNA. Listed are around 400,000 distinct CDR3 sequences; about 2.3% falls within the top ten. The V and J genes are TRBV7-9 and TRBJ1-2. This clonotype was sampled from a human donor with ulcerative colitis or Crohn's disease, or a healthy co-twin of an affected twin (not recorded which). The sequenced sample consisted of blood. CDR3 protein: CASSLARQETNNYGYTF.